The next 15 T cell receptor beta chains were all read from a single sample in a study of response to subunit inactivated influenza vaccine. TCRdb re-analysed the RT-PCR reads in MiXCR, keeping a single row per CDR3 protein. The sample carries about 480,000 distinct CDR3 sequences, 25% recorded once. This material consisted of CD4+ T cells sorted from PBMCs, taken more than 4 days after vaccination. These receptors were obtained from a man over 45 who received an inactivated influenza vaccine.

In its sample, this clonotype was seen many times. V and J are TRBV25-1 and TRBJ2-5; D not certain. The CDR3 loop spans 12 amino acids. Trimming removed 8 bases at V and 5 bases at J, with 12 bases between. Germline lookup yields CDR1 MGHDK and CDR2 SYGVNS. Written as DNA, the CDR3 is TGTGCCAGCTCATCCTCGGTGGAGACCCAGTACTTC. Its translation is CASSSSVETQYF. The full variable domain, in which reference TRBV25-1 and TRBJ2-5 provide the parts outside the CDR3, is EADIYQTPRYLVIGTGKKITLECSQTMGHDKMYWYQQDPGMELHLIHYSYGVNSTEKGDLSSESTVSRIRTEHFPLTLESARPSHTSQYLCASSSSVETQYFGPGTRLLVL.

This clonotype was detected only a few times. This chain links TRBV29-1 with TRBJ2-3; a possible D gene is TRBD2 (5 bases). CDR3 length: 14 amino acids. V gave up 3 bases and J gave up 1 base, with 11 bases separating them. From germline, CDR1 is SQVTM and CDR2 ANQGSEA. The CDR3 sequence is CSVDRTPRTDTQYF. The CDR3 bases are TGCAGCGTTGATAGGACTCCTCGCACAGATACGCAGTATTTT.

The J gene is TRBJ2-1, the V gene TRBV6-1, with D uncertain. This CDR3 is 14 amino acids long. Trimming removed 0 bases at V and 8 bases at J, with 11 bases between. Looked up from germline, CDR1 is MNHNS and CDR2 is SASEGT. The CDR3, as DNA: TGTGCCAGCAGTGAAGCAGGCTTCCGGGATGAGCAGTTCTTC. This codes for CASSEAGFRDEQFF.

This clonotype showed up just a few times. V usage is TRBV5-4 and J usage is TRBJ2-1; 10 nucleotides line up with TRBD1. The CDR3 covers 15 residues. Germline CDR1 reads SGHNT; CDR2 reads YYREEE (reference sequence). The J segment lost 4 bases and the V segment lost 4 bases, leaving 5 bases of the junction unmatched. In DNA form, the CDR3 reads TGTGCCAGCAGCATGGACAGGGGGGGTTACAATGAGCAGTTCTTC. It codes for CASSMDRGGYNEQFF.

Only a few counts were recorded for this clonotype. This chain links TRBV6-2 or TRBV6-3 with TRBJ2-7, with 9 bases fitting TRBD2. Germline CDR1 MNHEY, CDR2 SVGEGT. This CDR3 is built from 15 residues. V shed 8 bases and J 4 bases; nucleotides not matched to a gene: 12. The CDR3 sequence is CASHKIGLARYEQYF. The DNA for the CDR3 is TGTGCCAGCCATAAGATAGGACTAGCGCGATACGAGCAGTACTTC.

This chain uses TRBV10-2 with TRBJ2-3; 8 positions agree with TRBD2. This CDR3 spans 15 amino acids. J was trimmed by 4 bases and V by 3 bases; bases with no gene match: 6. Germline V gene lookup returns CDR1 WSHSY and CDR2 SAAADI. CDR3 nucleotides: TGCGCCAGCAGTGAATACGGGGGGGCTGCAGATACGCAGTATTTT. Amino acids: CASSEYGGAADTQYF.

This chain connects TRBV4-2 to TRBJ2-3; 8 nucleotides agree with TRBD1. The CDR3 extends over 15 amino acids. Germline CDR1 is LGHNA and CDR2 is YNFKEQ. J was trimmed by 4 bases and V by 1 base; bases with no gene match: 4. The CDR3 DNA reads as TGTGCCAGCAGCCAAGGAGGACAGGGTGCAGATACGCAGTATTTT. Protein sequence: CASSQGGQGADTQYF.

V is TRBV5-1 and J is TRBJ2-1; 12 bases are a match to TRBD2. Germline CDR1 reads SGHRS; CDR2 reads YFSETQ. V lost 4 bases to trimming and J lost 7 bases; unmatched junction nucleotides: 6. The length of the CDR3 is 15 residues. CDR3: CASSIPSGGANEQFF. CDR3 DNA: TGCGCCAGCAGCATCCCTAGCGGGGGGGCGAATGAGCAGTTCTTC. Drawing the rest from reference TRBV5-1 and TRBJ2-1, the complete variable domain is KAGVTQTPRYLIKTRGQQVTLSCSPISGHRSVSWYQQTPGQGLQFLFEYFSETQRNKGNFPGRFSGRQFSNSRSEMNVSTLELGDSALYLCASSIPSGGANEQFFGPGTRLTVL.

The J gene is TRBJ2-1, the V gene TRBV20-1; 7 positions match TRBD2. This CDR3 region has 12 residues. V lost 6 bases to trimming and J lost 6 bases; unmatched junction nucleotides: 5. Germline V gene sequence: CDR1 DFQATT, CDR2 SNEGSKA (reference sequence). For the CDR3, the DNA is TGCAGTGCGCAGCGGGAATTCAATGAGCAGTTCTTC. Its translation: CSAQREFNEQFF.

The sample holds many counts of this clonotype. This CDR3 is CASSQVGILDRSSYEQYF. The CDR3 bases are TGTGCCAGCAGCCAAGTTGGGATTTTGGATAGAAGCTCCTACGAGCAGTACTTC. V usage is TRBV4-2 and J usage is TRBJ2-7; no firm D call. The CDR3 length is 18 residues. Germline values: CDR1 LGHNA, CDR2 YNFKEQ. Between the trimmed V and J ends, which lost 1 base and 0 bases, there was a span of 19 bases.

The chain is built from TRBV5-1 and TRBJ2-2; no reliable D call. Germline V gene sequence: CDR1 SGHRS, CDR2 YFSETQ. The CDR3 has 15 amino acids. With 7 bases removed from V and 0 bases from J, the gap between germline ends came to 13 bases. The CDR3 is CASALRGSNTGELFF. CDR3 nucleotides: TGCGCCAGCGCCCTGAGAGGTTCGAACACCGGGGAGCTGTTTTTT.

J is TRBJ1-4 and V is TRBV5-1; 11 positions agree with TRBD1. CDR1 and CDR2 from the germline V gene are SGHRS and YFSETQ. The V segment lost 3 bases and the J segment 7 bases; nucleotides outside the gene matches: 5. The CDR3 contains 15 residues. The CDR3 loop is CASSSGTGGSEKLFF. CDR3 nucleotides: TGCGCCAGCAGCTCGGGGACAGGGGGAAGTGAAAAACTGTTTTTT. The full variable domain, with the rest looked up from reference TRBV5-1 and TRBJ1-4, is KAGVTQTPRYLIKTRGQQVTLSCSPISGHRSVSWYQQTPGQGLQFLFEYFSETQRNKGNFPGRFSGRQFSNSRSEMNVSTLELGDSALYLCASSSGTGGSEKLFFGSGTQLSVL.

The CDR3 DNA follows: TGTGCCAGCAGAGAGACGGGGACAGGCTCCTACGAGCAGTACTTC. Amino acid sequence: CASRETGTGSYEQYF. This chain links TRBV6-2 or TRBV6-3 with TRBJ2-7; 8 bases map to TRBD1. The CDR3 runs to 15 residues. Per the germline V gene, CDR1 is MNHEY and CDR2 is SVGEGT. V lost 6 bases to trimming and J lost 0 bases; unmatched junction nucleotides: 7.

This clonotype was observed a few times. V is TRBV12-3 or TRBV12-4 and J is TRBJ2-7; TRBD1 is a possible D gene (5 bases). The CDR3 length is 13 residues. Deletions cut 3 bases from V and 6 bases from J, with 12 bases between. As DNA, the CDR3 is TGTGCCAGCAGTTTGGGCAGGGTTCGCGAGCAGTACTTC. This codes for CASSLGRVREQYF.

CDR3 region: CASSLEMAGGPETQYF. The CDR3 DNA reads as TGCGCCAGCAGCTTGGAGATGGCGGGGGGGCCAGAGACCCAGTACTTC. The chain combines TRBV5-1 with TRBJ2-5; 9 bases line up with TRBD2. Per the germline V gene, CDR1 is SGHRS and CDR2 is YFSETQ. CDR3 length: 16 amino acids. V lost 0 bases to trimming and J lost 4 bases; unmatched junction nucleotides: 7.